This section outlines one TCR beta chain sequence together with its context. These data come from a study of blood T cell repertoires in COVID-19. Across the whole study: T cells, B-cell-depleted T cells, or PBMCs provided the cDNA or gDNA that served as material.

Source study methods: It was from reference gene primer amplification that nucleated cell counts were estimated. Profiled with immunoSEQ multiplex PCR; TCRdb holds only in-frame clones, not every one. The V and J calls and clone size come from that table; D and trimming were worked out from the DNA. Among about 340,000 clones, roughly 85% were seen once, and the ten largest hold roughly 4%. Germline V lookup: CDR1 MNHEY, CDR2 SVGAGI. Trimming cost V 6 bases and J 3 bases, with 12 bases left between them. The CDR3 consists of 14 residues. Sequenced sample: PBMCs or T cells enriched from blood (not recorded which). The V gene is TRBV6-5, the J gene TRBJ2-1; possibly TRBD1 for D (5 bases). This TCR was sampled from a woman aged 40 to 49 with acute COVID-19. DNA for the CDR3: TGTGCCAGCAGGGAGTCAGGGTACTACAATGAGCAGTTCTTC. Its translation: CASRESGYYNEQFF.